Listed here are 6 T cell receptor beta chains from one sample, sequenced in a study of post-analysis software for immune sequencing data. These receptors are not linked to any known antigen. Points from the study as a whole: The study found TRBV5-6, TRBV5-1 and TRBV20-1 among a few TRBV segments more frequent in patients than controls.

Researchers reported that TCR beta cDNA libraries carried unique molecular identifiers. Via MiXCR, TCRdb re-called the PCR reads, giving one row per CDR3 protein. This sample has approximately 350,000 distinct CDR3 sequences, with less than 35% found just once. The specimen was blood. All receptors come from a girl under 18 with multiple sclerosis.

About this clonotype: At one boundary the junction diverges from the germline segment, which might be a read error. The V and J genes are TRBV29-1 and TRBJ2-5; D remains unclear. CDR1 and CDR2 from the germline V gene are SQVTM and ANQGSEA. The CDR3 covers 12 residues. The CDR3: CGVEKPQETQYF. CDR3 sequence (DNA): TGCGGCGTTGAAAAACCTCAAGAGACCCAGTACTTC.

This sequence joins TRBV6-7 and TRBJ1-2; no definite D call. TRBV6-7 counts as an open reading frame of uncertain function. The CDR3 consists of 14 residues. V gave up 8 bases and J gave up 5 bases, with 18 bases separating them. CDR3 nucleotides: TGTGCCAGCCCCCTAAAGAGCCTACCGTATGGCTACACCTTC. Its translation is CASPLKSLPYGYTF.

The rearrangement links TRBV5-5 to TRBJ2-3; D uncertain. The germline gives CDR1 SGHKS, CDR2 YYEKEE (reference sequence). The germline V and J ends were trimmed by 3 bases and 4 bases, with 15 bases remaining between them. This CDR3 region has 15 residues. Here the CDR3 reads CASSSVGSFPDTQYF. Written as DNA, the CDR3 is TGTGCCAGCAGCTCGGTGGGTAGCTTCCCAGATACGCAGTATTTT.

This clonotype was picked up a small number of times. This chain connects TRBV12-3 or TRBV12-4 to TRBJ2-7, with unresolved D. The V and J ends lost 4 bases and 0 bases respectively, with 16 bases between them. CDR3 length equals 16 residues. In DNA, the CDR3 is TGTGCCAGCAGTTCTGGGGTTCCCCTCCTCTCCTACGAGCAGTACTTC. It encodes CASSSGVPLLSYEQYF.

The chain uses TRBV2 and TRBJ2-3, with TRBD2 as a possible D gene (5 bases). The V end was cut by 4 bases, the J end by 0 bases, with 11 bases between. The CDR3 has 15 amino acids. From germline, CDR1 is SNHLY and CDR2 FYNNEI. CDR3 nucleotides: TGTGCCAGCAGTGGAACTAGTTTCAGCACAGATACGCAGTATTTT. Protein: CASSGTSFSTDTQYF.

This clonotype appeared once. The chain joins TRBV12-3 or TRBV12-4 to TRBJ2-7, with TRBD1 identical over 12 bases. The CDR3 runs 16 residues. The V gene end was trimmed by 6 bases and the J gene end by 4 bases; junction bases not matched to a gene: 10. CDR3 protein: CASSLGTGGRAYEQYF. CDR3 sequence (DNA): TGTGCCAGCAGCCTAGGGACAGGGGGCAGAGCATACGAGCAGTACTTC.